One and the same sample provided the 24 T cell receptor beta chains below, sequenced in a study of T cell responses to AZD1222 COVID-19 vaccine. TCRdb keeps only in-frame clones here, not all; method: immunoSEQ multiplex PCR. The sample lists fewer than 75,000 clones, approximately 90% seen once, with roughly 6.3% in the top ten. The material sequenced was peripheral blood, taken 28 days after the second dose of the MenACWY control vaccine. The source of these receptors is an adult who received the MenACWY meningococcal vaccine as a control.

The gene calls are TRBV9 and TRBJ2-2, with 8 nucleotides matching TRBD2. V lost 4 bases, J lost 5 bases, and 10 bases stayed unmatched. In germline, CDR1 is SGDLS, CDR2 YYNGEE. The CDR3 contains 16 residues. This CDR3 is CASSSGSGSLTGELFF. The DNA of the CDR3 is TGTGCCAGCAGCTCAGGCAGCGGGAGTTTAACCGGGGAGCTGTTTTTT. Full variable domain (rest looked up from reference TRBV9 and TRBJ2-2): DSGVTQTPKHLITATGQRVTLRCSPRSGDLSVYWYQQSLDQGLQFLIQYYNGEERAKGNILERFSAQQFPDLHSELNLSSLELGDSALYFCASSSGSGSLTGELFFGEGSRLTVL.

The chain couples TRBV25-1 to TRBJ1-2; D gene ambiguous. The V gene's germline CDR1 is MGHDK and CDR2 SYGVNS. Between the trimmed V and J ends, which lost 5 bases and 1 base, there was a span of 8 bases. This CDR3 has 13 residues. CDR3 residues: CASSPPLNYGYTF. DNA for the CDR3: TGTGCCAGCAGTCCCCCGCTTAACTATGGCTACACCTTC.

The V gene is TRBV30, the J gene TRBJ2-7; 7 nucleotides align to TRBD1. CDR3 length: 15 residues. V dropped 0 bases and J dropped 2; count of bases not matched to a gene: 7. Germline V gene sequence: CDR1 GTSNPN, CDR2 SVGIG (reference sequence). Written as DNA, the CDR3 is TGTGCCTGGAGTGTAACGGGGACAGCAACCTACGAGCAGTACTTC. Amino acid sequence: CAWSVTGTATYEQYF. Complete variable domain (other parts from reference TRBV30 and TRBJ2-7): SQTIHQWPATLVQPVGSPLSLECTVEGTSNPNLYWYRQAAGRGLQLLFYSVGIGQISSEVPQNLSASRPQDRQFILSSKKLLLSDSGFYLCAWSVTGTATYEQYFGPGTRLTVT.

The genes are TRBV4-1 and TRBJ1-2, with unresolved D. Per the germline V gene, CDR1 is MGHRA and CDR2 is YSYEKL. The germline V and J ends were trimmed by 1 base and 4 bases, with 13 bases remaining between them. The CDR3 extends over 15 amino acids. CDR3 loop: CASSQGSLEGYGYTF. CDR3 coding DNA: TGCGCCAGCAGCCAAGGGTCACTGGAAGGCTATGGCTACACCTTC.

This chain connects TRBV6-5 to TRBJ1-2; D may be TRBD1 (6 bases). CDR3 length equals 13 residues. Trimming removed 0 bases at V and 8 bases at J, with 10 bases between. Germline CDR1 and CDR2: MNHEY and SVGAGI. The CDR3 DNA reads as TGTGCCAGCAGTTACTCCCAGGGGCGAGGCTACACCTTC. It specifies CASSYSQGRGYTF.

V usage is TRBV6-5 and J usage is TRBJ1-5; unclear D gene. CDR3 size: 14 residues. V lost 0 bases to trimming and J lost 5 bases, with 8 bases between them. The germline CDR1 and CDR2 sequences are MNHEY and SVGAGI. The CDR3 region is CASSYSRRDQPQHF. The CDR3 nucleotides are TGTGCCAGCAGTTACTCGAGACGGGATCAGCCCCAGCATTTT.

The chain joins TRBV5-4 to TRBJ2-2, with D maybe TRBD2 (5 bases). Trimming left V 6 bases short and J 4 bases short, with 16 bases between. Germline assignment: CDR1 SGHNT and CDR2 YYREEE (reference sequence). The CDR3 spans 15 residues. CDR3 region: CASNSRFEGTGELFF. The CDR3, as DNA: TGTGCCAGCAACTCCCGTTTTGAGGGCACCGGGGAGCTGTTTTTT.

The rearrangement joins TRBV5-1 to TRBJ2-7; D gene uncertain. The CDR3 has 14 amino acids. V gave up 0 bases and J gave up 0 bases, with 7 bases separating them. CDR1 and CDR2 from the germline V gene are SGHRS and YFSETQ. CDR3 coding DNA: TGCGCCAGCAGCTTGGGGGTAAACTCCTACGAGCAGTACTTC. Encoded protein: CASSLGVNSYEQYF.

CDR3 amino acids: CASSRPDRNTEAFF. For the CDR3, the DNA is TGTGCCAGCAGCCGCCCGGACAGGAACACTGAAGCTTTCTTT. This chain joins TRBV28 and TRBJ1-1; D possibly corresponds to TRBD1 (6 bases). The CDR3 totals 14 residues. Deletions cut 6 bases from V and 1 base from J, with 12 bases between. Per germline, CDR1 MDHEN and CDR2 SYDVKM.

V usage is TRBV19 and J usage is TRBJ2-1; the match to TRBD2 covers 10 bases. The trim removed 2 bases at V and 7 bases at J, leaving 8 bases unmatched. The CDR3 spans 16 residues. Germline CDR1 and CDR2: LNHDA and SQIVND (reference sequence). CDR3 sequence: CASSIKTSGPSNEQFF. The DNA for the CDR3 is TGTGCCAGTAGTATAAAGACTAGCGGGCCTTCGAATGAGCAGTTCTTC.

The J gene is TRBJ2-3, the V gene TRBV6-5; weak D call: TRBD2 (6 bases). The length of the CDR3 is 13 residues. V lost 0 bases to trimming and J lost 12 bases, with 13 bases between them. The V gene's germline CDR1 is MNHEY and CDR2 SVGAGI. The CDR3 sequence: CASSYSAGTPQYF. The CDR3 coding sequence is TGTGCCAGCAGTTACTCCGCGGGGACTCCCCAGTATTTT.

The chain combines TRBV5-1 with TRBJ2-1; TRBD2 is a possible D gene (6 bases). The V gene lost 6 bases and the J gene lost 9 bases, with 19 bases spanning the gap. The CDR3 has 14 amino acids. Germline loops: CDR1 SGHRS, CDR2 YFSETQ. The CDR3 coding sequence is TGCGCCAGCATTGGAGGGCGGGAAAGAAGTGAGCAGTTCTTC. Translation gives CASIGGRERSEQFF.

V usage is TRBV19 and J usage is TRBJ1-1; D is possibly TRBD1 (5 bases). This CDR3 region has 14 residues. Germline V lookup: CDR1 LNHDA, CDR2 SQIVND (reference sequence). The V and J ends lost 0 bases and 4 bases respectively, with 9 bases between them. The CDR3 nucleotides read TGTGCCAGTAGTATAGAGGGGCTGGCCACTGAAGCTTTCTTT. It specifies CASSIEGLATEAFF.

The chain couples TRBV11-2 to TRBJ2-1; the D is unclear. The length of the CDR3 is 15 residues. V lost 5 bases and J 7 bases, leaving 18 bases between the germline ends. Germline assignment: CDR1 SGHAT and CDR2 FQNNGV. The CDR3 is CASSPADPSANEQFF. CDR3 coding DNA: TGTGCCAGCAGCCCAGCAGACCCCTCGGCAAATGAGCAGTTCTTC.

This clone came up once. The chain links TRBV15 to TRBJ2-7, with D tentatively TRBD2 (5 bases). CDR3 length: 15 amino acids. The V end was cut by 5 bases, the J end by 4 bases, with 18 bases between. Looked up from germline, CDR1 is LNHNV and CDR2 is YYDKDF (reference sequence). The CDR3 region has the DNA TGTGCCACCAGCTTGGGCGAGGGAGACGTATACGAGCAGTACTTC. It specifies CATSLGEGDVYEQYF.

This clone was picked up a small number of times. The chain recombines TRBV20-1 with TRBJ2-5; D unresolved. With 6 bases removed from V and 4 bases from J, the gap between germline ends came to 9 bases. The CDR3 sequence is 11 residues long. Germline loops: CDR1 DFQATT, CDR2 SNEGSKA (reference sequence). The CDR3 loop is CSAATPETQYF. The CDR3 DNA reads as TGCAGTGCGGCTACGCCAGAGACCCAGTACTTC.

The genes are TRBV10-3 and TRBJ1-1, with D possibly being TRBD1 (5 bases). V gave up 7 bases and J gave up 0 bases, with 12 bases separating them. CDR1 is ENHRY, CDR2 SYGVKD, per germline. The CDR3 sequence is 14 residues long. The CDR3 spells CAITLGPLNTEAFF. The DNA for the CDR3 is TGTGCCATCACTTTGGGACCTTTGAACACTGAAGCTTTCTTT.

The CDR3 bases are TGTGCCTGGAGTGTATGGGGATCTGAAGCTTTCTTT. This sequence encodes CAWSVWGSEAFF. V is TRBV30 and J is TRBJ1-1; D unclear. This CDR3 is built from 12 residues. The germline V and J ends were trimmed by 0 bases and 6 bases, with 8 bases remaining between them. The germline V gene encodes CDR1 GTSNPN and CDR2 SVGIG (reference sequence).

The chain has TRBV28 and TRBJ1-5; 8 positions agree with TRBD1. Trimming removed 3 bases from V and 6 bases from J; junction bases left unmatched: 7. CDR3 length: 15 amino acids. CDR1 is MDHEN and CDR2 is SYDVKM in the germline V gene. The CDR3 DNA reads as TGTGCCAGCAGTTTGCGGCAGGGGGCCGTTCAGCCCCAGCATTTT. Amino acids: CASSLRQGAVQPQHF.

This clone appeared a few times. The V call is TRBV7-9, the J call TRBJ1-1; 9 bases line up with TRBD1. The junction had 4 bases not matched to a gene; V was cut back by 0 bases and J by 5 bases. The CDR3 has 15 amino acids. Looked up from germline, CDR1 is SEHNR and CDR2 is FQNEAQ (reference sequence). CDR3 in DNA: TGTGCCAGCAGCTTAGCACAGACAGGGGGAACTGAAGCTTTCTTT. The encoded protein is CASSLAQTGGTEAFF.

The rearrangement joins TRBV11-2 to TRBJ2-6; tentative D call: TRBD1 (5 bases). The CDR3 consists of 16 residues. Germline V gene lookup returns CDR1 SGHAT and CDR2 FQNNGV. Trimming took off 1 base at V and 4 bases at J, with 11 bases between the two ends. CDR3 in DNA: TGTGCCAGCAGCTTAGGCGGACATCCCGGGGCCAACGTCCTGACTTTC. This codes for CASSLGGHPGANVLTF.

The chain links TRBV3-1 (or the pseudogene TRBV3-2) to TRBJ2-1; D is perhaps TRBD1 or TRBD2 (5 bases each). Trimming took off 4 bases at V and 8 bases at J, with 9 bases between the two ends. Germline-derived CDR1 and CDR2 are LGHDT and YNNKEL (reference sequence). The CDR3 is made up of 12 amino acids. DNA of the CDR3: TGTGCCAGCAGCCGGGGGATGGATGAGCAGTTCTTC. Its translation: CASSRGMDEQFF.

This sequence joins TRBV28 and TRBJ2-4; D gene unclear. V lost 2 bases and J 8 bases, leaving 13 bases between the germline ends. Germline assignment: CDR1 MDHEN and CDR2 SYDVKM. The length of the CDR3 is 14 residues. CDR3 residues: CASSLPSPPHIQYF. As DNA, the CDR3 is TGTGCCAGCAGTTTACCGAGCCCCCCCCACATTCAGTACTTC.

This chain links TRBV13 with TRBJ2-1; D possibly corresponds to TRBD2 (7 bases). The CDR3 spans 16 residues. V lost 4 bases to trimming and J lost 3 bases, with 16 bases between them. Germline values: CDR1 PRHDT, CDR2 FYEKMQ (reference sequence). The CDR3 loop reads CASSSVSGTYYNEQFF. Here the CDR3 DNA reads TGTGCCAGCAGCTCCGTCAGCGGGACATACTACAATGAGCAGTTCTTC. The variable domain in full, with the rest retrieved from reference TRBV13 and TRBJ2-1, is AAGVIQSPRHLIKEKRETATLKCYPIPRHDTVYWYQQGPGQDPQFLISFYEKMQSDKGSIPDRFSAQQFSDYHSELNMSSLELGDSALYFCASSSVSGTYYNEQFFGPGTRLTVL.